The 11 T cell receptor beta chains in this list originate from one sample, sequenced in a study of T cells in localized non-small cell lung cancer. Data came from immunoSEQ multiplex PCR; TCRdb stores just in-frame clones and leaves some out. Here the sample spans more than 15,000 clones, around 89% being singletons. This material consisted of peripheral blood, taken before any cancer treatment. The source of these receptors is a male donor aged 60 or over with stage II squamous cell lung carcinoma.

This chain links TRBV11-3 with TRBJ2-1; 7 nucleotides agree with TRBD2. CDR3 length: 14 residues. Per the germline V gene, CDR1 is SGHNT and CDR2 is YENEEA. J was trimmed by 8 bases and V by 5 bases; bases with no gene match: 9. In DNA form, the CDR3 reads TGTGCCAGCAGCCTGGTGGGGGGGACCCATGAGCAGTTCTTC. This translates into CASSLVGGTHEQFF.

This sequence joins TRBV29-1 and TRBJ2-1; possibly TRBD1 or TRBD2 for D (5 bases each). Germline CDR1 reads SQVTM; CDR2 reads ANQGSEA. The ends were cut back, 8 bases at V and 5 bases at J, with 7 bases in the middle. CDR3 size: 10 residues. The CDR3 bases are TGCAGCACGGGGCACAATGAGCAGTTCTTC. Amino acids: CSTGHNEQFF.

J is TRBJ1-2 and V is TRBV6-1; 7 bases match TRBD1. CDR3 length equals 15 residues. J lost 4 bases, V lost 4 bases, and 9 bases had no gene match. Germline V gene sequence: CDR1 MNHNS, CDR2 SASEGT. CDR3 sequence (DNA): TGTGCCAGCAGTGGACAGGGTCAGGTTACCTATGGCTACACCTTC. Translated: CASSGQGQVTYGYTF.

The chain uses TRBV5-1 and TRBJ2-3; TRBD2 matches 8 bases. J gave up 3 bases and V 6 bases, and 6 bases lay outside the gene matches. CDR3 length equals 14 residues. Germline values: CDR1 SGHRS, CDR2 YFSETQ. The DNA for the CDR3 is TGCGCCAGCACCTCCGGGACTAGTACAGATACGCAGTATTTT. Its translation: CASTSGTSTDTQYF.

V gene TRBV5-1 combines with J gene TRBJ2-5, with D unclear. V was trimmed by 0 bases and J by 2 bases, leaving 5 bases between them. There are 13 residues in the CDR3. CDR1 and CDR2 from the germline V gene are SGHRS and YFSETQ. The CDR3 loop is CASSLGLQETQYF. The CDR3 coding sequence is TGCGCCAGCAGCTTGGGCCTTCAAGAGACCCAGTACTTC. The variable domain in full, completed from reference TRBV5-1 and TRBJ2-5, reads KAGVTQTPRYLIKTRGQQVTLSCSPISGHRSVSWYQQTPGQGLQFLFEYFSETQRNKGNFPGRFSGRQFSNSRSEMNVSTLELGDSALYLCASSLGLQETQYFGPGTRLLVL.

The chain joins TRBV2 to TRBJ2-1; possible D gene TRBD1, 5 bases. Germline V gives CDR1 SNHLY, CDR2 FYNNEI. This CDR3 has 11 amino acids. Trimming removed 3 bases at V and 15 bases at J, with 12 bases between. CDR3 in DNA: TGTGCCAGCAGTGACAAGACAGCGCCGTTCTTC. Its translation: CASSDKTAPFF.

This chain connects TRBV18 to TRBJ1-4; 7 nucleotides match TRBD1. V was pared by 8 bases and J by 8 bases, with 5 bases of the junction left unmatched. The germline CDR1 and CDR2 sequences are KGHSH and LQKENI. The CDR3 length is 12 residues. CDR3 protein: CASLRQGEKLFF. CDR3 bases: TGTGCCAGCCTTCGACAGGGAGAAAAACTGTTTTTT.

The J gene is TRBJ2-7, the V gene TRBV6-4; 7 bases are a match to TRBD1. Losses at the gene ends were 6 bases for V and 0 bases for J; bases not matched to a gene: 11. CDR3 length: 16 residues. Germline V gives CDR1 MRHNA, CDR2 SNTAGT. This CDR3 is CASRNIPRDSSYEQYF. The CDR3 coding sequence is TGTGCCAGCAGAAACATCCCCCGGGACAGCTCCTACGAGCAGTACTTC.

The J gene is TRBJ2-7, the V gene TRBV2; 7 nucleotides line up with TRBD2. The CDR3 extends over 15 amino acids. The V segment lost 2 bases and the J segment 0 bases; nucleotides outside the gene matches: 4. Germline V gene data show CDR1 as SNHLY and CDR2 as FYNNEI. This CDR3 reads CASSEIGRISYEQYF. CDR3 DNA sequence: TGTGCCAGCAGTGAAATCGGGAGGATCTCCTACGAGCAGTACTTC. Full variable domain (remainder filled in from reference TRBV2 and TRBJ2-7): EPEVTQTPSHQVTQMGQEVILRCVPISNHLYFYWYRQILGQKVEFLVSFYNNEISEKSEIFDDQFSVERPDGSNFTLKIRSTKLEDSAMYFCASSEIGRISYEQYFGPGTRLTVT.

The chain couples TRBV6-5 to TRBJ2-1; D is unclear. Trimming stripped 0 bases from V and 3 bases from J, with 3 bases between. The CDR3 spans 13 residues. CDR1 and CDR2 (germline): MNHEY, SVGAGI. CDR3 residues: CASSYSGYNEQFF. CDR3 nucleotide sequence: TGTGCCAGCAGTTACTCAGGCTACAATGAGCAGTTCTTC.

The chain couples TRBV7-9 to TRBJ2-5; a possible D gene is TRBD2 (5 bases). V shed 1 base and J shed 4 bases, with 7 bases lying between them. Germline assignment: CDR1 SEHNR and CDR2 FQNEAQ (reference sequence). The CDR3 totals 13 residues. CDR3: CASSLGAGETQYF. CDR3 sequence (DNA): TGTGCCAGCAGCTTAGGGGCGGGAGAGACCCAGTACTTC.